This TCR beta chain was profiled in a study of shared clonotypes between healthy human individuals. Study-wide results and limits: A limitation of the genetic and exposure-history diversity represented arose from few donors.

CD45RO-negative CD8 cells positively selected for CCR7 made up the naive population, which excluded terminally differentiated effector memory CD45RA+ cells. With respect to this clone: Its antigen is still unknown. Within the sample, other DNA sequences also encode this same CDR3.

The repertoire was sequenced with immunoSEQ multiplex PCR; TCRdb's copy has only in-frame clones and lacks some. Of 760,000 or so clones in the sample, around 96% were seen once. Germline-derived CDR1 and CDR2 are MNHEY and SMNVEV (reference sequence). The V gene end was trimmed by 6 bases and the J gene end by 5 bases; junction bases not matched to a gene: 1. CDR3 length: 14 residues. The clonotype originates from a man aged 30-40 years in good health. Sequencing was carried out using naive CD8+ T cells sorted from blood. The chain has TRBV27 and TRBJ2-1, with 13 bases lining up with TRBD2. The CDR3 DNA reads as TGTGCCAGCAGACTAGCGGGAGGGCACAATGAGCAGTTCTTC. It specifies CASRLAGGHNEQFF.